Below, 4 T cell receptor beta chains from the same sample are listed, as sequenced in a study of beta chain features in type 1 diabetes. General study findings and limits: For Type 1 diabetes patients, all four CD4+ subsets carried TCRB CDR3s that were moderately but significantly shorter.

The antigens of these receptors remain unknown. The isolated RNA, all of it, was reverse transcribed, so expressed TCRB transcripts were what got sequenced. The data were produced by immunoSEQ multiplex PCR, yet TCRdb's version contains in-frame clones alone and is incomplete. Of some 350,000 clones listed, roughly 12% are singletons. Sequences were obtained from naive CD4+ T cells from blood. These receptor sequences come from a woman aged 18-29 years with type 1 diabetes.

The chain combines TRBV19 with TRBJ2-1; 9 nucleotides line up with TRBD1. After removal of 6 bases from V and 1 base from J, the junction contained 1 base not matched to a gene. This CDR3 contains 14 residues. Germline V gene sequence: CDR1 LNHDA, CDR2 SQIVND (reference sequence). In DNA form, the CDR3 reads TGTGCCAGTAGGGACAGGGGATCCTACAATGAGCAGTTCTTC. Amino acids: CASRDRGSYNEQFF.

This clone appeared a few times. This chain connects TRBV21-1 to TRBJ2-2; TRBD2 is taken as the D call from the table, unchecked against the DNA. TRBV21-1 is termed a pseudogene. This CDR3 has 17 residues. CDR3 loop: CASSKVASSLRTGELFF. Written as DNA, the CDR3 is TGTGCCAGCAGCAAAGTGGCGTCTAGTTTACGCACCGGGGAGCTGTTTTTT.

The chain combines TRBV20-1 with TRBJ1-1; weak D call: TRBD1 (5 bases). The germline V and J ends were trimmed by 3 bases and 6 bases, with 8 bases remaining between them. CDR3 length equals 11 residues. Germline CDR1 reads DFQATT; CDR2 reads SNEGSKA (reference sequence). CDR3: CSASRQPEAFF. The CDR3 DNA is TGCAGTGCTAGCCGACAGCCTGAAGCTTTCTTT.

V usage is TRBV5-1 and J usage is TRBJ2-1; D is perhaps TRBD1 (6 bases). CDR1 SGHRS and CDR2 YFSETQ come from the germline V gene. The CDR3 runs to 14 residues. Trimming pared 5 bases from V and 6 bases from J, leaving 15 bases between. Here the CDR3 DNA reads TGCGCCAGCAGGGGGTCAGGGGACCTCAATGAGCAGTTCTTC. It specifies CASRGSGDLNEQFF.